This T cell receptor (beta chain) appears in the sequencing data of a study of T cell repertoires in cytomegalovirus infection. Study-wide background: Alongside well-studied HLA-B-restricted CMV epitopes, recently identified HLA-C-restricted CMV epitopes were also used. Matching HLA type, along with CMV infection, was indicated by public TCR beta signatures. Whole-study findings and limits: HLA-C-restricted, CMV-specific TCR beta clonotypes were dominant ex vivo. Summed public TCR beta family frequency identified CMV carriers bearing the relevant HLA.

V was trimmed by 8 bases and J by 0 bases, leaving 7 bases between them. This CDR3 comprises 12 residues. From germline, CDR1 is MNHEY and CDR2 SMNVEV (reference sequence). TCRdb reprocessed the reads with MiXCR, giving one entry per CDR3 protein. The sample shows 550,000 to 850,000 distinct CDR3 sequences, around 31% of them seen only once. This clonotype was seen more than once but under ten times. The antigen is unknown. This TCR came from a human donor in good health (CMV status not recorded). Some clones in this sample may be carry-over from other donors' samples. This specimen was cultured PBMCs, taken from culture after CMV antigen stimulation. This chain joins TRBV27 and TRBJ2-5; D not certain. The CDR3 is CASGTNQETQYF. Written as DNA, the CDR3 is TGTGCCAGCGGAACGAACCAAGAGACCCAGTACTTC.